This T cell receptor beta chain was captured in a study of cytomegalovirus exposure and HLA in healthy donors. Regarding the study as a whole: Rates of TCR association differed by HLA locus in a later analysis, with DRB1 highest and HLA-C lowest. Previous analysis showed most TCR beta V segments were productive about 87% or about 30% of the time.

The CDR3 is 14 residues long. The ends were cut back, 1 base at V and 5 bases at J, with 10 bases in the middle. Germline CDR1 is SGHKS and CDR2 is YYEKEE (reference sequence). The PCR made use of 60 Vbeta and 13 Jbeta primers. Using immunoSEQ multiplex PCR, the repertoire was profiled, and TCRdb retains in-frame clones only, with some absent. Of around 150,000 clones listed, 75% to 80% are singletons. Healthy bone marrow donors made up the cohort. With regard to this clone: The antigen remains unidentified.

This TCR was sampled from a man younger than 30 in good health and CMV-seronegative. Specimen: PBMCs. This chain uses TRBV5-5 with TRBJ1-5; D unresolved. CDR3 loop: CASSLRGEHQPQHF. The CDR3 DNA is TGTGCCAGCAGCTTGCGCGGAGAGCATCAGCCCCAGCATTTT.